The 10 T cell receptor beta chains in this list originate from one sample, sequenced in a study of blood T cell repertoires in COVID-19. Clones were sequenced by immunoSEQ multiplex PCR, and TCRdb holds only the in-frame ones, with some missing. The table lists roughly 50,000 clones, approximately 85% of them singletons, with 6.5% in the top ten. The sample was peripheral blood. Source of these receptors: a man aged 60 to 69 with acute or convalescent COVID-19.

This clone was found once. The genes are TRBV5-1 and TRBJ1-4; 11 bases align to TRBD1. CDR3 length equals 17 residues. Germline V CDR1 and CDR2: SGHRS, YFSETQ. The J segment lost 4 bases and the V segment lost 4 bases, leaving 9 bases of the junction unmatched. The CDR3 protein is CASSLGQGADFNEKLFF. As DNA, the CDR3 is TGCGCCAGCAGCCTCGGACAGGGGGCTGATTTTAATGAAAAACTGTTTTTT.

The chain links TRBV2 to TRBJ2-3; 7 bases match TRBD2. V lost 6 bases and J lost 3; bases outside the gene matches: 3. Germline CDR1 reads SNHLY; CDR2 reads FYNNEI. The CDR3 totals 13 residues. The CDR3 region is CASRSSGTDTQYF. In DNA form, the CDR3 reads TGTGCCAGCAGAAGTAGCGGGACAGATACGCAGTATTTT.

The J gene is TRBJ1-4, the V gene TRBV9, with 9 bases matching TRBD1. CDR1 is SGDLS and CDR2 is YYNGEE in the germline V gene. The V and J ends lost 3 bases and 5 bases, in that order; junction bases with no gene match: 8. The CDR3 totals 16 residues. CDR3 residues: CASSAGTGWVNEKLFF. The CDR3 bases are TGTGCCAGCAGCGCCGGGACAGGGTGGGTCAATGAAAAACTGTTTTTT.

Regarding this clone: The junction shows a germline mismatch at one end, possibly a read error. Written as DNA, the CDR3 is TGTGCCAGCAGCCTAGCGGGACAGGGGGTCGGAAACACCATATATTTT. It codes for CASSLAGQGVGNTIYF. The chain carries TRBV7-6 and TRBJ1-3; TRBD1 matches 11 bases. The CDR3 runs to 16 residues. Germline V gene lookup returns CDR1 SGHVS and CDR2 FNYEAQ.

The chain combines TRBV30 with TRBJ1-2; no firm D call. The CDR3 extends over 13 amino acids. Trimming took 7 bases from V and 4 from J, leaving 16 bases between them. Germline loops: CDR1 GTSNPN, CDR2 SVGIG (reference sequence). The CDR3 DNA reads TGTGCCTATTGTAAGTGGGCACGCTATGGCTACACCTTC. This translates into CAYCKWARYGYTF.

DNA for the CDR3: TGTGCCAGCAGTACGGGGGGGAATGAGCAGTTCTTC. Translation: CASSTGGNEQFF. V and J are TRBV12-3 or TRBV12-4 and TRBJ2-1; 8 bases match TRBD2. The CDR3 has 12 residues. V was clipped by 5 bases and J by 7 bases; unmatched bases: 1.

The chain employs TRBV29-1 and TRBJ1-1; TRBD1 might be the D (6 bases). CDR3 length: 12 residues. Germline V gene lookup returns CDR1 SQVTM and CDR2 ANQGSEA. Trimming took 5 bases from V and 7 from J, leaving 14 bases between them. The CDR3: CSVQQGRLEAFF. The CDR3 DNA reads TGCAGCGTTCAACAGGGAAGGCTTGAAGCTTTCTTT.

The table lists this clone with a few counts. This rearrangement joins TRBV7-9 to TRBJ1-2, with D perhaps TRBD1 (6 bases). V dropped 5 bases and J dropped 4 bases, with 11 bases sitting between them. This CDR3 is 13 amino acids long. CDR1 is SEHNR, CDR2 FQNEAQ, per germline (reference sequence). CDR3 residues: CASSETGSYGYTF. The CDR3, as DNA: TGTGCCAGCAGCGAAACAGGGAGCTATGGCTACACCTTC.

J is TRBJ2-3 and V is TRBV19; D remains unclear. V lost 1 base to trimming and J lost 4 bases, with 6 bases between them. The CDR3 is made up of 13 amino acids. Germline CDR1 and CDR2: LNHDA and SQIVND (reference sequence). The CDR3 region is CASSIAQSDTQYF. DNA of the CDR3: TGTGCCAGTAGTATAGCACAGTCAGATACGCAGTATTTT.

V gene TRBV28 combines with J gene TRBJ1-5; 9 bases agree with TRBD1. Germline V gene lookup returns CDR1 MDHEN and CDR2 SYDVKM. The CDR3 runs 14 residues. With V trimmed by 6 bases and J by 5 bases, 5 bases remained unmatched. CDR3 sequence (DNA): TGTGCCAGCAGGCCGGGACAGGGCTATCAGCCCCAGCATTTT. Translation gives CASRPGQGYQPQHF.